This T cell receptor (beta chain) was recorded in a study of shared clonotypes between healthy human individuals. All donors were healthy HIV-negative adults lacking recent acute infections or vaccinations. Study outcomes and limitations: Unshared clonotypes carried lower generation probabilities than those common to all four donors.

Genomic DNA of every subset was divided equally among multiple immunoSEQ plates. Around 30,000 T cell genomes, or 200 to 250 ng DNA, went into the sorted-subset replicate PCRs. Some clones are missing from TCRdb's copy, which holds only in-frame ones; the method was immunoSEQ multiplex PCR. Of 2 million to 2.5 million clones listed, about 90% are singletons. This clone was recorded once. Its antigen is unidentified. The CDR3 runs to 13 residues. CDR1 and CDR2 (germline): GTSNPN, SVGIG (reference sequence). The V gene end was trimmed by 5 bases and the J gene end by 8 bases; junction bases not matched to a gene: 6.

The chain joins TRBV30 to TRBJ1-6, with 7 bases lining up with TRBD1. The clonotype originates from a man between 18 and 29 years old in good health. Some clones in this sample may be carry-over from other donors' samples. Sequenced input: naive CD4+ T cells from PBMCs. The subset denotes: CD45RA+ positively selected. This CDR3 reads CAWGRQGHSPLHF. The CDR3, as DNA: TGTGCCTGGGGGAGACAGGGTCATTCACCCCTCCACTTT.